This T cell receptor beta chain was found in a study of T cells after posttransplantation cyclophosphamide. Study conclusions and caveats: Tissue-infiltrating T cells from skin or gut overlapped little with blood T cells.

V lost 0 bases to trimming and J lost 5 bases, with 14 bases between them. Per germline, CDR1 SGHRS and CDR2 YFSETQ. The CDR3 extends over 15 amino acids. Regarding this clone: No antigen is known for it.

A marrow graft followed busulfan-fludarabine conditioning, with cyclophosphamide on days +3 and +4. Repertoires were generated with immunoSEQ multiplex PCR, while TCRdb's copy carries only in-frame clones and drops some. Of around 21,000 clones in the sample, roughly 87% were seen once. The rearrangement joins TRBV5-1 to TRBJ2-5; D is perhaps TRBD2 (6 bases). This TCR was sampled from a female patient between 40 and 55 years old who received an allogeneic stem cell transplant from a related donor, was CMV-positive, and had no GVHD. Some T cells may be provided by the graft donor. This material consisted of PBMCs, taken after allogeneic stem cell transplant with posttransplant cyclophosphamide. The CDR3 DNA follows: TGCGCCAGCAGCTTGGATGGTGCAGGGAGGGAGACCCAGTACTTC. Protein sequence: CASSLDGAGRETQYF. The full variable domain, its missing parts supplied by reference TRBV5-1 and TRBJ2-5, is KAGVTQTPRYLIKTRGQQVTLSCSPISGHRSVSWYQQTPGQGLQFLFEYFSETQRNKGNFPGRFSGRQFSNSRSEMNVSTLELGDSALYLCASSLDGAGRETQYFGPGTRLLVL.